The present T cell receptor beta chain was sequenced within a study of T cells in localized non-small cell lung cancer. TCRdb's table, derived via immunoSEQ multiplex PCR, lists solely in-frame clones and lacks some. The sample includes 50,000 or so clones, under 85% of them seen just once. The CDR3 has 12 residues. The V gene lost 4 bases and the J gene lost 5 bases, with 8 bases spanning the gap. Germline V gene sequence: CDR1 SQVTM, CDR2 ANQGSEA. The chain carries TRBV29-1 and TRBJ1-4; the D gene is possibly TRBD1 (5 bases). The material sequenced was peripheral blood, taken before any cancer treatment. This receptor was obtained from a female donor of 60 years or more with stage II squamous cell lung carcinoma. CDR3 DNA: TGCAGCGTTGGGACACAGAATGAAAAACTGTTTTTT. As protein: CSVGTQNEKLFF.